The next 18 T cell receptor beta chains were all read from a single sample in a study of T cell responses to AZD1222 COVID-19 vaccine. Generated by immunoSEQ multiplex PCR, the TCRdb table keeps only in-frame clones and is missing some. The repertoire holds fewer than 180,000 clones, roughly 90% seen once, with approximately 3.5% in the top ten. The material sequenced was peripheral blood, taken 28 days after the second AZD1222 dose. The receptors come from an adult who received the AZD1222 COVID-19 vaccine.

This rearrangement joins TRBV12-3 or TRBV12-4 to TRBJ1-2; a weak D match, TRBD1 (5 bases). Trimming pared 6 bases from V and 2 bases from J, leaving 10 bases between. CDR3 length: 13 residues. Here the CDR3 DNA reads TGTGCCAGCAGATCGGGACCCAACTATGGCTACACCTTC. This gives the protein CASRSGPNYGYTF.

This clone appeared a single time. The rearrangement uses TRBV6-5 and TRBJ2-1; perhaps TRBD2 as D (6 bases). The V gene lost 5 bases and the J gene lost 6 bases, with 17 bases spanning the gap. From germline, CDR1 is MNHEY and CDR2 SVGAGI. The CDR3 totals 15 residues. This CDR3 is CASSPREITRNEQFF. DNA of the CDR3: TGTGCCAGCAGTCCTCGGGAGATAACCCGCAATGAGCAGTTCTTC.

The chain employs TRBV24-1 and TRBJ2-1; D is undetermined. The germline V gene encodes CDR1 KGHDR and CDR2 SFDVKD. Trimming pared 5 bases from V and 1 base from J, leaving 14 bases between. The CDR3 extends over 16 amino acids. The CDR3, as DNA: TGTGCCACCAGTGGGATTCCGGCGGAATCCTACAATGAGCAGTTCTTC. Its translation: CATSGIPAESYNEQFF.

The chain couples TRBV7-2 to TRBJ2-7, with D maybe TRBD1 (5 bases). This CDR3 has 13 amino acids. Germline V lookup: CDR1 SGHTA, CDR2 FQGNSA. The V gene lost 2 bases and the J gene lost 2 bases, with 7 bases spanning the gap. The DNA of the CDR3 is TGTGCCAGCAGCTTATTACAGGCCTACGAGCAGTACTTC. Translated: CASSLLQAYEQYF. Full variable domain (remainder filled in from reference TRBV7-2 and TRBJ2-7): GAGVSQSPSNKVTEKGKDVELRCDPISGHTALYWYRQSLGQGLEFLIYFQGNSAPDKSGLPSDRFSAERTGGSVSTLTIQRTQQEDSAVYLCASSLLQAYEQYFGPGTRLTVT.

This chain uses TRBV2 with TRBJ1-5; D gene uncertain. In germline, CDR1 is SNHLY, CDR2 FYNNEI. The CDR3 consists of 15 residues. V lost 4 bases to trimming and J lost 1 base, with 11 bases between them. The chain's CDR3 is CASSGAGTSNQPQHF. The DNA for the CDR3 is TGTGCCAGCAGTGGGGCAGGAACCAGCAATCAGCCCCAGCATTTT. The full variable domain, with the rest looked up from reference TRBV2 and TRBJ1-5, is EPEVTQTPSHQVTQMGQEVILRCVPISNHLYFYWYRQILGQKVEFLVSFYNNEISEKSEIFDDQFSVERPDGSNFTLKIRSTKLEDSAMYFCASSGAGTSNQPQHFGDGTRLSIL.

A remark on this clone: Other DNA sequences within the sample encode an identical CDR3. V usage is TRBV28 and J usage is TRBJ2-7; weak D call: TRBD1 (5 bases). Germline-derived CDR1 and CDR2 are MDHEN and SYDVKM. V lost 5 bases, J lost 3 bases, and 8 bases lay in between. The CDR3 contains 12 residues. The CDR3 DNA is TGTGCCAGCAGTCTTACAGGCTACGAGCAGTACTTC. Translating gives CASSLTGYEQYF.

The chain combines TRBV9 with TRBJ2-2; 10 bases agree with TRBD2. After removal of 0 bases from V and 4 bases from J, the junction contained 6 bases not matched to a gene. This CDR3 comprises 17 residues. Germline loops: CDR1 SGDLS, CDR2 YYNGEE. CDR3 loop: CASSVVASGSVTGELFF. The CDR3 DNA is TGTGCCAGCAGCGTAGTGGCTAGCGGGAGCGTCACCGGGGAGCTGTTTTTT.

The chain has TRBV10-1 and TRBJ2-7; D possibly uses TRBD1 or TRBD2 (5 bases each). Trimming cost V 0 bases and J 3 bases, with 6 bases left between them. This CDR3 contains 13 residues. The germline CDR1 and CDR2 sequences are WNHNN and SYGVQD (reference sequence). CDR3 coding DNA: TGCGCCAGCAGTGAGTCGGGGGTCTACGAGCAGTACTTC. As protein: CASSESGVYEQYF.

The rearrangement links TRBV5-4 to TRBJ2-1; 7 bases fit TRBD2. The CDR3 length is 14 residues. Germline V gene lookup returns CDR1 SGHNT and CDR2 YYREEE (reference sequence). The V segment lost 1 base and the J segment 9 bases; nucleotides outside the gene matches: 7. CDR3 sequence reads: CASSLIGSSGEQFF. The CDR3 DNA reads TGTGCCAGCAGCTTGATTGGCTCTAGCGGTGAGCAGTTCTTC.

The rearrangement links TRBV28 to TRBJ2-2; TRBD1 or TRBD2 may be the D gene (5 bases each). The CDR3 covers 18 residues. Trimming cost V 4 bases and J 0 bases, with 18 bases left between them. Germline V lookup: CDR1 MDHEN, CDR2 SYDVKM. CDR3 bases: TGTGCCAGCAGTTATTATCCCGGGACGGCTACGAACACCGGGGAGCTGTTTTTT. It encodes CASSYYPGTATNTGELFF.

The CDR3, as DNA: TGCGCCAGCAGCCCCCAGGGCGGGAGGGATGGAGATACGCAGTATTTT. Protein sequence: CASSPQGGRDGDTQYF. V usage is TRBV5-1 and J usage is TRBJ2-3, with 9 bases fitting TRBD2. The CDR3 is 16 residues long. Trimming removed 4 bases from V and 5 bases from J; junction bases left unmatched: 11. CDR1 is SGHRS and CDR2 is YFSETQ in the germline V gene.

V gene TRBV5-7 combines with J gene TRBJ1-2, with D perhaps TRBD1 (5 bases). TRBV5-7 is identified as an open reading frame with a role that is uncertain. The V end lost 7 bases, the J end lost 1 base, and 8 bases lay between the germline ends. The CDR3 loop spans 12 amino acids. CDR3 amino acids: CASQQVNYGYTF. Here the CDR3 DNA reads TGTGCCAGCCAACAGGTTAACTATGGCTACACCTTC.

This chain connects TRBV6-1 to TRBJ2-3; 9 bases are a match to TRBD1. Germline V lookup: CDR1 MNHNS, CDR2 SASEGT. The CDR3 runs 19 residues. V shed 0 bases, J shed 5 bases, and the junction held 15 bases outside the gene matches. DNA for the CDR3: TGTGCCAGCAGTGAAGCGCGGTTCCGGGACAGGGAGATGTTAGATACGCAGTATTTT. This gives the protein CASSEARFRDREMLDTQYF.

This chain uses TRBV5-1 with TRBJ2-7; either TRBD1 or TRBD2 may fit D (5 bases each). The CDR3 is 15 residues long. The germline V and J ends were trimmed by 3 bases and 1 base, with 14 bases remaining between them. CDR1 and CDR2 (germline): SGHRS, YFSETQ. The CDR3 DNA reads as TGCGCCAGCAGCTCTTTCCGGGACCCTTCCTACGAGCAGTACTTC. This codes for CASSSFRDPSYEQYF.

The V call is TRBV4-1, the J call TRBJ1-2; 9 nucleotides align to TRBD1. Losses at the gene ends were 0 bases for V and 6 bases for J; bases not matched to a gene: 2. Germline-derived CDR1 and CDR2 are MGHRA and YSYEKL. CDR3 length: 14 residues. As DNA, the CDR3 is TGCGCCAGCAGCCAAGAGGGGACAGGGAATGGCTACACCTTC. It codes for CASSQEGTGNGYTF.

This rearrangement joins TRBV28 to TRBJ2-2; D is undetermined. Germline V gene sequence: CDR1 MDHEN, CDR2 SYDVKM. Trimming took off 2 bases at V and 6 bases at J, with 7 bases between the two ends. This CDR3 is built from 13 residues. CDR3 nucleotides: TGTGCCAGCAGTTTAGGGCGAGCCGGGGAGCTGTTTTTT. Amino acid sequence: CASSLGRAGELFF. Full variable domain (missing parts from reference TRBV28 and TRBJ2-2): DVKVTQSSRYLVKRTGEKVFLECVQDMDHENMFWYRQDPGLGLRLIYFSYDVKMKEKGDIPEGYSVSREKKERFSLILESASTNQTSMYLCASSLGRAGELFFGEGSRLTVL.

This clone was counted once. The genes are TRBV28 and TRBJ2-7, with D unresolved. Deletions cut 2 bases from V and 0 bases from J, with 11 bases between. The germline V gene has CDR1 MDHEN and CDR2 SYDVKM. This CDR3 contains 15 residues. The CDR3 region is CASSLLGTFSYEQYF. The DNA for the CDR3 is TGTGCCAGCAGTTTACTCGGAACCTTCTCCTACGAGCAGTACTTC. The full variable domain, rest sourced from reference TRBV28 and TRBJ2-7, is DVKVTQSSRYLVKRTGEKVFLECVQDMDHENMFWYRQDPGLGLRLIYFSYDVKMKEKGDIPEGYSVSREKKERFSLILESASTNQTSMYLCASSLLGTFSYEQYFGPGTRLTVT.

This chain connects TRBV6-5 to TRBJ2-7, with 9 positions matching TRBD2. The J segment lost 9 bases and the V segment lost 6 bases, leaving 15 bases of the junction unmatched. Germline V gene sequence: CDR1 MNHEY, CDR2 SVGAGI. This CDR3 has 15 residues. CDR3: CASRDSGSEVNVQYF. In nucleotides, the CDR3 is TGTGCCAGCAGGGATAGCGGGAGCGAGGTTAATGTGCAGTACTTC.